This TCR beta chain was profiled in a study of T cells in women clearing cervical HPV infection (dated by TCRdb to the late 2010s). For context, the study as a whole: The cases were 25 to 30 women with histologically confirmed HPV16-related CIN3 or worse, and 2 of those women had invasive cancers. The controls were about two dozen women whose single incident HPV16 infection cleared within 12 months with no development of precancer or cancer. HLA typing was available for only a few women, so HLA type could not be excluded as a confounder. Cases and controls were matched on year of sample collection and on age within five years. Blood from cases was drawn at the visit where the lesion was first identified, while blood from controls was drawn once the infection was no longer detected. Five blinded duplicates per group were added as quality controls, so that about 60 samples were obtained: 50 or so participants and 10 replicates. This exploratory proof-of-principle case-control study, nested within the Guanacaste HPV Natural History Study in Costa Rica, compared TCR repertoires among women with different cervical HPV16 outcomes. Cases had a median age of almost 35 years and controls had a median age of about 41, with no significant differences in baseline characteristics. Among cases, blood sampling occurred a median of about 150 days after lesion detection, with an interquartile range of about 85 to 200 days. In the parent cohort, around 10,000 women aged 18 or older were enrolled in Guanacaste, Costa Rica, during about 1992 to 1994 and were followed for roughly 7 years. Summary of the overall study and its limitations: Cases were distinguished from controls with an estimated AUC of about 0.8 by random forest classifiers combining richness and V gene abundances. The cross-sectional design could not show whether associations preceded infection or resulted from it; effector/memory subsets and HPV-specific T cells were not isolated. TCR repertoire richness was significantly higher in CIN3+ cases than in controls across sequencing depths, while evenness did not differ. TRBV6-7 relative abundance was lower in cases than in controls (around 0.11% versus 0.16%; Bonferroni P = 0.0008). Because T-cell numbers per sample were unknown, differences in richness could reflect varying T-cell content rather than repertoire biology.

Every participant had a single incident cervical HPV16 infection, and women with prevalent HPV16 infections were excluded. Cervical HPV DNA was detected by MY09/MY11 PCR and genotyped by dot-blot hybridization. Around 16 mL of heparinized blood were centrifuged, and the buffy coat was aliquoted, frozen at -30°C, then stored at -80°C. QIAGEN kits were used to extract genomic DNA from buffy coat specimens. The immunoSEQ assay used multiplex PCR to amplify TCR beta CDR3 regions from an average of approximately 1,100 ng of genomic DNA per sample. The assay corrected primer bias using a complete synthetic TCR repertoire to establish an amplification baseline. Amplicons were sequenced on the Illumina platform. Concerning the study's data processing: Sequences were error-corrected by clustering with frequency ratios and a modified nearest-neighbor algorithm, then analyzed in the immunoSEQ Analyzer with IMGT gene definitions. At each rarefaction depth, TCR richness and evenness were averaged over 20 rarefaction repeats, and samples with fewer sequences than the depth were excluded. Relative abundances of V, D and J genes were compared between groups using Wilcoxon rank sum tests, with FDR correction applied. In the blinded duplicates, the intraclass correlation was 90% to 96% for TCR richness and averaged around 78% across around 66 gene segments. Imported from immuneACCESS, the table was reduced by TCRdb to in-frame sequences with V and J called. These copies leave out some clones; in studies compared against another copy, an unresolved V gene accounts for under half, and the cause of the remainder is not known. Clone size and the V and J calls come from that table; the DNA yielded D and trimming. The sample table records approximately 44,000 clones. Roughly 1.2% of the sample is taken by the ten largest.

Sequences SNHLY (CDR1) and FYNNEI (CDR2) are obtained from the germline V gene. Between the V and J ends, shortened by 2 bases and 5 bases respectively, the junction contains 12 bases. There are 14 amino acids in the CDR3, from cysteine to phenylalanine inclusive. Only the CDR3 bases that were read are kept: 33 of them, in frame from base 1. Concerning this clone itself: Its specific antigen is unknown. Read coverage stops 3 residues before the CDR3 terminus; the germline J gene supplies the remainder. Different DNA sequences within this sample yield the same CDR3.

This receptor was obtained from a woman aged 18-70 years with a cervical HPV16 infection that either progressed to CIN3+ or cleared (not recorded which). The sequenced material came from blood buffy coat. The chain is encoded by TRBV2 joined to TRBJ1-2, and TRBD1 may be the D gene, going by 5 matching bases. CDR3 bases read: TGTGCCAGCAGTGAAAATGGGGGGGGGTATGGC. Its coded protein is CASSENGGGYG. The entire CDR3 reads CASSENGGGYGYTF.